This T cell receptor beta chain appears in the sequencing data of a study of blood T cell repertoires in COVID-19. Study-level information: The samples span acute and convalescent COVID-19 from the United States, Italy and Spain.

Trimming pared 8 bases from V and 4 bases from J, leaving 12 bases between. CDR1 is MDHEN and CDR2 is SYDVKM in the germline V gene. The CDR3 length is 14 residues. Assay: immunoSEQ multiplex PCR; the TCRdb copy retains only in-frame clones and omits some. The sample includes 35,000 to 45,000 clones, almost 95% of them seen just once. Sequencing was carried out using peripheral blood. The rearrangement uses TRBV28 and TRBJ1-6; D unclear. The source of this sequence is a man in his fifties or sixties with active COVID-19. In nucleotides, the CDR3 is TGTGCCAGCTTTAGCGGTGGTTATAATTCACCCCTCCACTTT. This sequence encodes CASFSGGYNSPLHF.